The clone carrying this TCR beta chain was seen a few times. Its antigen remains unidentified. The sample comes from a study of tumor-infiltrating lymphocytes in localized non-small cell lung cancer. Germline lookup yields CDR1 GTSNPN and CDR2 SVGIG (reference sequence). The CDR3 covers 16 residues. V lost 2 bases, J lost 2 bases, and 16 bases lay in between. Clones were read by immunoSEQ multiplex PCR, and TCRdb kept only the in-frame ones, dropping some. The data show about 29,000 clones, 75% to 90% seen once. Study-wide results and limits: Technical variation could not be separated from intratumor heterogeneity here.

This TCR came from a human donor with non-small cell lung cancer. The sequencing sample was made of lung tumor tissue. The chain recombines TRBV30 with TRBJ1-3; the D gene is possibly TRBD1 (5 bases). The CDR3 sequence: CAWSSSLAGPGNTIYF. The CDR3 DNA reads TGTGCCTGGAGTTCATCCTTGGCGGGGCCTGGAAACACCATATATTTT.